The present entry profiles one T cell receptor beta chain with its context. The antigen is not known. This sample was included in a study of T cell responses to AZD1222 COVID-19 vaccine. Study at large: Pooled together were second doses at about 4 or about 12 weeks. Study observations and caveats: A mostly white British donor set with more females was recruited, and clonal diversity was possibly underestimated. The study reported that nearly half of spike-specific TCRs target unmutated variant regions. Repertoires in all cases were sampled only once the peak T cell response had passed.

V trimming: 4 bases; J trimming: 6 bases; junction bases outside the gene matches: 10. Germline CDR1 and CDR2: SGHRS and YFSETQ. This CDR3 is 16 amino acids long. The table came from immunoSEQ multiplex PCR; TCRdb's copy has only in-frame clones and leaves some out. The sample holds about 120,000 clones, 70% to 90% seen once. V usage is TRBV5-1 and J usage is TRBJ2-3, with 11 bases identical to TRBD2. The starting material was peripheral blood, obtained on day 0 of AZD1222 vaccination. The sequence came from an adult in good health. The CDR3 region is CASSQDSGGAGDTQYF. Here the CDR3 DNA reads TGCGCCAGCAGCCAAGATAGCGGGGGGGCAGGTGATACGCAGTATTTT.